This T cell receptor (beta chain) stems from a study of CD8+ T cells in alopecia areata. In the study overall: Treated patients were given 5 to 10 mg oral tofacitinib twice daily. Tofacitinib treatment spanned 6 to 18 months, with 6 months off drug afterward. Findings of the study overall: Normal skin's resident alphabeta T cells are also sequenced in scalp samples. Many expanded lesional clones persisted in scalp and blood during tofacitinib.

This clone appeared a single time. Its antigen is unidentified. This may stem from a read error, because a much larger clone lies one nucleotide away. Described treatment: oral pan-JAK inhibitor, 5-10 mg twice daily. After isolation, RNA underwent reverse transcription to generate cDNA as the sequencing template. TCRdb's table, derived via immunoSEQ multiplex PCR, lists solely in-frame clones and lacks some. Among 200,000 or so clones listed, 55% to 70% were seen once. The sample here was CD4+ T cells sorted from blood, taken at week 24, from a patient treated with tofacitinib. This TCR was sampled from a human donor with alopecia areata.

The CDR3 reads CASNLLGQGVDGYTF. The CDR3 bases are TGTGCCAGCAACCTTCTTGGACAGGGAGTCGATGGCTACACCTTC. V and J are TRBV7-2 and TRBJ1-2; 8 positions match TRBD1. With 7 bases clipped from V and 6 bases from J, the junction kept 13 bases outside the gene matches. Germline V lookup: CDR1 SGHTA, CDR2 FQGNSA. This CDR3 has 15 amino acids.